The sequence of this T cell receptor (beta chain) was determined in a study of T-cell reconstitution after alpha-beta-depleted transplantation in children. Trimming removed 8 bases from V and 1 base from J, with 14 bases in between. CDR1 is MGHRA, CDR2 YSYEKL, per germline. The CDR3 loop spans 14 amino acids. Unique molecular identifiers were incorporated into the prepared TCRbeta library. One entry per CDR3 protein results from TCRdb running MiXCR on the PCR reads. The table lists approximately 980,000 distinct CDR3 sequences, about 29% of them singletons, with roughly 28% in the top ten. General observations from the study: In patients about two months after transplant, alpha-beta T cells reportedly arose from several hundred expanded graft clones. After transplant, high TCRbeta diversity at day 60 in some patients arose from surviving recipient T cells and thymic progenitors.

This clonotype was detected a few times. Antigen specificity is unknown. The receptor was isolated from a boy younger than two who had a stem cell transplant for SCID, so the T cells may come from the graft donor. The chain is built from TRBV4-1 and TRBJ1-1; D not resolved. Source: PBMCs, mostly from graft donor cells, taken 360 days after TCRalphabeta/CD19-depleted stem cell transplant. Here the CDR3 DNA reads TGCGCCAGCCGACCCACATTCCAGAACACTGAAGCTTTCTTT. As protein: CASRPTFQNTEAFF.